The rows below give T cell receptor beta chains drawn from one sample of a study of tumor-infiltrating lymphocytes in oesophageal squamous cell carcinoma. A single record per CDR3 protein comes from TCRdb applying MiXCR to the PCR reads. Of about 20,000 distinct CDR3 sequences listed, around two fifths are singletons. The sample taken for sequencing was normal esophageal tissue next to the tumor. The source of these receptors is a female donor with esophageal squamous cell carcinoma. CDR3s include the opening cysteine and the closing phenylalanine or tryptophan. The D gene is left open where the match is weak. Clone sizes are given selectively: once, few, many, or a class where the clone is expanded.

J gene | V gene | clone size | D gene | CDR3 DNA | CDR3 protein
TRBJ2-1 | TRBV28 | . | . | TGTGCCAGCATCGCCGGAAGGCTCCTTGGCAATGAGCAGTTCTTC | CASIAGRLLGNEQFF
TRBJ1-2 | TRBV7-3 | . | . | TGTGCCCAGCCTGCGTTCCTCAACTATGGCTACACCTTC | CAQPAFLNYGYTF
TRBJ1-3 | TRBV10-2 | few | . | TGCGCCAGTGGCGGGAGGAACTCTGGAAACACCATATATTTT | CASGGRNSGNTIYF
TRBJ2-7 | TRBV3-1 | . | . | TGTGCCAGCAGCCCTAGTGGAACCTACGAGCAGTACTTC | CASSPSGTYEQYF
TRBJ2-7 | TRBV12-3/TRBV12-4 | . | . | TGTGCCAGCAGTTTTCAGGGCCACGAGCAGTACTTC | CASSFQGHEQYF
TRBJ2-5 | TRBV28 | many | TRBD1 | TGTGCCAGCAGGAGAGACAGGGGGCGCGAGACCCAGTACTTC | CASRRDRGRETQYF
TRBJ2-5 | TRBV11-2 | . | . | TGTGCCAGCAGCTTATCCCAAGGAGGGACCCAGTACTTC | CASSLSQGGTQYF
TRBJ1-2 | TRBV6-1 | many | . | TGTGCCAGCAGTGGACAGGACGGTAACTATGGCTACACCTTC | CASSGQDGNYGYTF
TRBJ2-1 | TRBV7-2 | . | TRBD2 | TGTGCCAGCAGCCACCCCGGACTAGCGGTCTACAATGAGCAGTTCTTC | CASSHPGLAVYNEQFF
TRBJ2-1 | TRBV7-9 | . | TRBD2 | TGTGCCAGCAGCCCACTTAGCGGGGGGCCTTTTGAGCAGTTCTTC | CASSPLSGGPFEQFF
TRBJ2-7 | TRBV24-1 | . | TRBD1 | TGTGCCACCAGTGATTTCCCCCAGGAGGGACAGGGGGCGGACGAGCAGTACTTC | CATSDFPQEGQGADEQYF
TRBJ2-3 | TRBV7-3 | . | TRBD2 | TGTGCCAGCAGCTTAGGGACTAGCGGGAGCTCGTACACAGATACGCAGTATTTT | CASSLGTSGSSYTDTQYF
TRBJ2-7 | TRBV19 | few | TRBD1 | TGTGCCACCCAGGGACAGGGAGTAGCCGAGCAGTACTTC | CATQGQGVAEQYF
TRBJ2-1 | TRBV5-5 | . | . | TGTGCCAGCAGCTTGGACCTAGTCGAGGAGCAGTTCTTC | CASSLDLVEEQFF
TRBJ2-1 | TRBV19 | many | TRBD1 | TGTGCCAGTAGTATCTTGGACAGGAACTACAATGAGCAGTTCTTC | CASSILDRNYNEQFF
TRBJ2-5 | TRBV28 | medium-sized | . | TGTGCCAGCAGCAAGACAGTTGCCTTACGTTTGTGGTACTTC | CASSKTVALRLWYF
TRBJ2-1 | TRBV11-2 | many | TRBD2 | TGTGCCAGCAGCTTAGTAATAGCGGGAGGGGTTGAGCAGTTCTTC | CASSLVIAGGVEQFF
TRBJ1-6 | TRBV28 | once | . | TGTGCCAGCAGTCACGTAAGCTCCTATAATTCACCCCTCCACTTC | CASSHVSSYNSPLHF
TRBJ2-3 | TRBV11-2 | few | . | TGTGCCAGCAGCGTTTTATTGGGTGGAGGACGCACAGATACGCAGTATTTT | CASSVLLGGGRTDTQYF
TRBJ2-4 | TRBV7-2 | few | . | TGTGCCAGCAGCTTAATGTACAACATTCAGTACTTC | CASSLMYNIQYF
TRBJ2-5 | TRBV15 | many | . | TGTGCCACCAGCCGAACTAGCAGACAAGAGACCCAGTACTTC | CATSRTSRQETQYF
TRBJ1-2 | TRBV27 | many | . | TGTGCCAGCAGGTCCACCGGGACCGCGATTAACTATGGCTACACCTTC | CASRSTGTAINYGYTF
TRBJ2-1 | TRBV7-6 | . | TRBD2 | TGTGCCAGCAGCTTGGGGCCGGGGGGCTACAATGAGCAGTTCTTC | CASSLGPGGYNEQFF
TRBJ2-1 | TRBV7-3 | medium-sized | TRBD2 | TGTGCCAGCAGCCCCCCGGGAGGGCCGCAGTTCTTC | CASSPPGGPQFF
TRBJ2-1 | TRBV27 | medium-sized | . | TGTGCCAGCACCTCCGAGTCGGGACGGTTCTACAATGAGCAGTTCTTC | CASTSESGRFYNEQFF
TRBJ1-2 | TRBV4-1 | many | . | TGCGCCAGCAGCCTAGAATCTAACAGGGCTAACTATGGCTACACCTTC | CASSLESNRANYGYTF
TRBJ2-5 | TRBV7-6 | medium-sized | . | TGTGCCAGCAGCTTCAGGCGGCAAGAGACCCAGTACTTC | CASSFRRQETQYF
TRBJ2-1 | TRBV12-3/TRBV12-4 | . | . | TGTGCCAGCAGTTTGAAAAGTGAGCAGTTCTTC | CASSLKSEQFF
TRBJ2-1 | TRBV24-1 | large | . | TGTGCCACCAGTGAGGGGACACCGAAGAAGCAGTTCTTC | CATSEGTPKKQFF
TRBJ2-7 | TRBV7-9 | . | . | TGTGCCAGCACCTCGGAAGGGGGATTCGAGCAGTACTTC | CASTSEGGFEQYF
TRBJ2-3 | TRBV10-2 | many | . | TGCGCCAGCAGTGACGGCGGGGATATCACAGATACGCAGTATTTT | CASSDGGDITDTQYF
TRBJ2-5 | TRBV19 | many | . | TGTGCCAGTAGTAGTCAGGGAGAGACCCAGTACTTC | CASSSQGETQYF
TRBJ1-2 | TRBV6-1 | medium-sized | TRBD1 | TGTGCCAGCTCAGGGGGGTCAGGCTATGGCTACACCTTC | CASSGGSGYGYTF
TRBJ1-1 | TRBV7-6 | once | . | TGTGCCAGCAGCTTAATCCAGGGGTTTGAAGCTTTCTTT | CASSLIQGFEAFF
TRBJ2-5 | TRBV7-2 | . | . | TGTGCCAGCAGCTGGGGTCGGTCTGGGACCCAGTACTTC | CASSWGRSGTQYF
TRBJ2-1 | TRBV7-7 | . | . | TGTGCTAGCAGCTTAAGCCCCACGAGGGCCAATGAGCAGTTCTTC | CASSLSPTRANEQFF
TRBJ2-3 | TRBV28 | . | TRBD2 | TGTGCCAGCAGTTTAGCGGGAGGGCCATCCACAGATACGCAGTATTTT | CASSLAGGPSTDTQYF
TRBJ1-5 | TRBV18 | many | TRBD1 | TGTGCCAGCTCGGGCACAGGGGGCCGCAATCAGCCCCAGCATTTT | CASSGTGGRNQPQHF
TRBJ1-4 | TRBV11-2 | many | . | TGTGCCAGCAGCTTAGTTCGGGGGGCTAATGAAAAACTGTTTTTT | CASSLVRGANEKLFF
TRBJ2-1 | TRBV7-2 | once | TRBD2 | TGTGCCAGCAGCTTCCGACTAGCGGGAGCGGACGAGCAGTTCTTC | CASSFRLAGADEQFF
TRBJ2-5 | TRBV29-1 | once | . | TGCAGCGTTGGCGGCAGGGGCGAAGGGCAAGAGACCCAGTACTTC | CSVGGRGEGQETQYF
TRBJ2-7 | TRBV20-1 | . | . | TGCAGTGCTAGAGTAGGCTACTCCGGTGAGCAGTACTTC | CSARVGYSGEQYF
TRBJ2-1 | TRBV7-2 | . | . | TGTGCCAGCAGCTTAGGAGTTGTTGAGCAGTTCTTC | CASSLGVVEQFF
TRBJ1-1 | TRBV7-4 | . | . | TGTGCCAGCAGCCTATGGGGAATCAACACTGAAGCTTTCTTT | CASSLWGINTEAFF
TRBJ2-3 | TRBV24-1 | medium-sized | TRBD1 | TGTGCCACCAGTGATGTGGACAGGGCCGCTGGCGATACGCAGTATTTT | CATSDVDRAAGDTQYF
TRBJ1-2 | TRBV7-2 | . | TRBD1 | TGTGCCAGCAGCTTAGGGGGGACAGGGGGACGCTATGGCTACACCTTC | CASSLGGTGGRYGYTF
TRBJ2-3 | TRBV19 | . | . | TGTGCCAGTAGTCCGGGGCGCACAGATACGCAGTATTTT | CASSPGRTDTQYF
TRBJ2-1 | TRBV7-3 | . | TRBD1 | TGTGCCAGCACCACCGGGACAGGGGCCCTCAATGAGCAGTTCTTC | CASTTGTGALNEQFF
TRBJ2-5 | TRBV6-1 | medium-sized | TRBD1 | TGTGCCAGCAAAAGGGACAGCCAAGCCGTGGAGACCCAGTACTTC | CASKRDSQAVETQYF
TRBJ2-7 | TRBV12-3/TRBV12-4 | . | . | TGTGCCAGCAGTTTAGGCAGGGGTCCCTACGAGCAGTACTTC | CASSLGRGPYEQYF
TRBJ2-5 | TRBV7-2 | many | . | TGTGCCAGCAGCTTAGGGCGGGAGACCCAGTACTTC | CASSLGRETQYF
TRBJ2-1 | TRBV7-3 | many | . | TGTGCCAGCAGCTCAAGTGGGGGTTCCTACAATGAGCAGTTCTTC | CASSSSGGSYNEQFF
TRBJ1-5 | TRBV6-1 | many | . | TGTGCCAGCAGTGAAGGTTACAGGTATCAGCCCCAGCATTTT | CASSEGYRYQPQHF
TRBJ2-2 | TRBV7-2 | . | . | TGTGCCAGCAGCTTCATGAGGAACACCGGGGAGCTGTTTTTT | CASSFMRNTGELFF
TRBJ2-3 | TRBV7-7 | . | TRBD1 | TGTGCCAGCAGCAGAGGATCGGGACAGTCTGCAGATACGCAGTATTTT | CASSRGSGQSADTQYF
TRBJ2-4 | TRBV7-2 | once | . | TGTGCTAGCAGCTTATCCTTTTTAAACATTCAGTACTTC | CASSLSFLNIQYF
TRBJ2-7 | TRBV7-8 | few | . | TGTGCCAGCAGCTTAAGTCGGAGGGGTGGCTACGAGCAGTACTTC | CASSLSRRGGYEQYF
TRBJ1-1 | TRBV7-6 | medium-sized | . | TGTGCCAGCAGCCCCCCCTGGGGTGAAGCTTTCTTT | CASSPPWGEAFF
TRBJ2-3 | TRBV7-2 | . | . | TGTGCCAGCAGCCTAAGGACAGACACAGATACGCAGTATTTT | CASSLRTDTDTQYF